The rows below give T cell receptor beta chains drawn from one sample of a study of T cells in Graves' hyperthyroidism and ophthalmopathy. TCRdb reanalysed the multiplex PCR reads using MiXCR and keeps one entry per CDR3 protein. The sample lists around 660,000 distinct CDR3 sequences, about 45% occurring once. The sample comprised peripheral blood or thyroid tissue (not recorded which). The receptors stem from an adult man with Graves' disease, either hyperthyroidism or ophthalmopathy (not recorded which). The CDR3 runs from the conserved cysteine through the conserved F or W. The D gene is left open where the match is weak. Clone sizes are given selectively: once, few, many, or a class where the clone is expanded.

V: TRBV15; D: TRBD1; size: .; J: TRBJ1-2; DNA: TGTGCCACCAGCAGCCGGGACAGGGCCTTCTATGGCTACACCTTC; CDR3: CATSSRDRAFYGYTF
V: TRBV10-3; D: .; size: many; J: TRBJ2-5; DNA: TGTGCCATCAGTGAGTCGGAACTCTCCCTCCAAGAGACCCAGTACTTC; CDR3: CAISESELSLQETQYF
V: TRBV2; D: .; size: once; J: TRBJ2-7; DNA: TGTGCCAGCAGTGCCCTGTCAGGGGCGAAAAACGAGCAGTACTTC; CDR3: CASSALSGAKNEQYF
V: TRBV6-6; D: .; size: .; J: TRBJ2-7; DNA: TGTGCCAGCGGGGTGGCGGAAACCTACGAGCAGTACTTC; CDR3: CASGVAETYEQYF
V: TRBV10-3; D: .; size: .; J: TRBJ1-5; DNA: TGTGCCAGCAGCTACGACAGGTATAGCAATCAGCCCCAGCATTTT; CDR3: CASSYDRYSNQPQHF
V: TRBV20-1; D: .; size: many; J: TRBJ2-5; DNA: TGCAGTGGTCTAGCCGGGGAGACCCAGTACTTC; CDR3: CSGLAGETQYF
V: TRBV7-6; D: TRBD2; size: few; J: TRBJ2-2; DNA: TGTGCCAGCAGCTTAGGGGCTAGCGGCACCGGGGAGCTGTTTTTT; CDR3: CASSLGASGTGELFF
V: TRBV29-1; D: TRBD1; size: .; J: TRBJ1-1; DNA: TGCAGCGAAGGGACAGGGGAAGCTTTCTTT; CDR3: CSEGTGEAFF
V: TRBV29-1; D: TRBD1; size: .; J: TRBJ1-1; DNA: TGCAGCGTTGGAGGTGGGACAGGGAACACTGAAGCTTTCTTT; CDR3: CSVGGGTGNTEAFF
V: TRBV15; D: .; size: few; J: TRBJ1-1; DNA: TGTGCCACCAGCGCCTATGGGGGGGTGAACACTGAAGCTTTCTTT; CDR3: CATSAYGGVNTEAFF
V: TRBV10-2; D: .; size: many; J: TRBJ2-7; DNA: TGCGCCAGCAGTGATACCAACTGGCAGTACTTC; CDR3: CASSDTNWQYF
V: TRBV6-5; D: TRBD2; size: .; J: TRBJ2-2; DNA: TGTGCCAGCAGTTATGCGGGAGTGTACACCGGGGAGCTGTTTTTT; CDR3: CASSYAGVYTGELFF
V: TRBV6-1; D: TRBD1; size: .; J: TRBJ1-4; DNA: TGTGCCAGCAGTAATATAGATCCCAGGGGGCCTGAAAAACTGTTTTTT; CDR3: CASSNIDPRGPEKLFF
V: TRBV20-1; D: TRBD1; size: .; J: TRBJ1-5; DNA: TGCAGGGGGCTGACAGGGAGTCGCCATCAGCCCCAGCATTTT; CDR3: CRGLTGSRHQPQHF
V: TRBV7-9; D: .; size: many; J: TRBJ1-1; DNA: TGTGCCAGCTCACGTACCTTCGAAGCTTTCTTT; CDR3: CASSRTFEAFF
V: TRBV20-1; D: .; size: .; J: TRBJ1-2; DNA: TGCAGTGCTAGCCAGACCCGGGGGGCGGACTATGGCTACACCTTC; CDR3: CSASQTRGADYGYTF
V: TRBV29-1; D: .; size: medium-sized; J: TRBJ1-2; DNA: TGCAGCGTTGAAACGGGTGGCTACACCTTC; CDR3: CSVETGGYTF
V: TRBV12-3/TRBV12-4; D: .; size: .; J: TRBJ1-1; DNA: TGTGCCAGCAGTTTAAAGGGAAAGGACACTGAAGCTTTCTTT; CDR3: CASSLKGKDTEAFF
V: TRBV2; D: TRBD1; size: .; J: TRBJ2-7; DNA: TGTGCCAGCAGCCAAGTAAGCTGGGGACAGGGTCACGAGCAGTACTTC; CDR3: CASSQVSWGQGHEQYF
V: TRBV29-1; D: .; size: .; J: TRBJ1-4; DNA: TGCAGCGTTGGGCCTAGCGGGAATGAAAAACTGTTTTTT; CDR3: CSVGPSGNEKLFF
V: TRBV6-1; D: .; size: many; J: TRBJ2-7; DNA: TGTGCCAGCAGTGAGCTGAAGGGGCAGTACTTC; CDR3: CASSELKGQYF
V: TRBV10-2; D: .; size: .; J: TRBJ1-2; DNA: TGCGCCAGCAGTGACACACAGGGTTATTCTGGCTACACCTTC; CDR3: CASSDTQGYSGYTF
V: TRBV7-2; D: TRBD1; size: many; J: TRBJ1-3; DNA: TGTGCCAGCAGCAAGACAGGGTTGGGAAACACCATATATTTT; CDR3: CASSKTGLGNTIYF
V: TRBV25-1; D: .; size: .; J: TRBJ1-1; DNA: TGTGCCAGCAGTGCCCCCCGGGACGTAAAGTCTGAAGCTTTCTTT; CDR3: CASSAPRDVKSEAFF
V: TRBV2; D: .; size: few; J: TRBJ1-1; DNA: TGTGCCAGCAGTGCGCGGGGGCTGGGGACTGAAGCTTTCTTT; CDR3: CASSARGLGTEAFF
V: TRBV7-3; D: .; size: few; J: TRBJ1-1; DNA: TGTGCCAGCAGCTTGGGGAAGGACACTGAAGCTTTCTTT; CDR3: CASSLGKDTEAFF
V: TRBV19; D: .; size: .; J: TRBJ1-2; DNA: TGTGCCAGTAGTAAGCCGACAGGAGGAAACTATGGCTACACCTTC; CDR3: CASSKPTGGNYGYTF
V: TRBV15; D: .; size: .; J: TRBJ1-2; DNA: TGTGCCAGCAGGACAGTTAACTATGGCTACACCTTC; CDR3: CASRTVNYGYTF
V: TRBV7-2; D: .; size: .; J: TRBJ2-7; DNA: TGTGCCAGCAGCTTGGAGGGCGGGTTATTCTACGAGCAGTACTTC; CDR3: CASSLEGGLFYEQYF
V: TRBV2; D: .; size: .; J: TRBJ1-5; DNA: TGTGCCAGCAGGGAGATCGCCTATAGCAATCAGCCCCAGCATTTT; CDR3: CASREIAYSNQPQHF
V: TRBV5-6; D: TRBD1; size: .; J: TRBJ1-1; DNA: TGTGCCAGCAGCCCGGGGACAGATGAAGCTTTCTTT; CDR3: CASSPGTDEAFF
V: TRBV7-6; D: .; size: few; J: TRBJ1-5; DNA: TGTGCCAGCAGCCAAGAATTGGTGCAGCCCCAGCATTTT; CDR3: CASSQELVQPQHF
V: TRBV7-9; D: TRBD2; size: many; J: TRBJ2-7; DNA: TGTGCCAGCAGCGGCCGTACGGGGGGGGGCGCCTACGAGCAGTACTTC; CDR3: CASSGRTGGGAYEQYF
V: TRBV7-2; D: TRBD1; size: .; J: TRBJ2-6; DNA: TGTGCCAGCAGCTCTCTGACAGGGGGCAACGTCCTGACTTTC; CDR3: CASSSLTGGNVLTF
V: TRBV7-3; D: .; size: .; J: TRBJ1-6; DNA: TGTGCCAGCAGCTTAGGTTCGCAGGGTGGAAATTCACCCCTCCACTTT; CDR3: CASSLGSQGGNSPLHF
V: TRBV5-5; D: .; size: .; J: TRBJ2-5; DNA: TGTGCCAGCAGCTTGGACGTCTTACAAGAGACCCAGTACTTC; CDR3: CASSLDVLQETQYF
V: TRBV14; D: .; size: few; J: TRBJ1-6; DNA: TGTGCCAGCAGCTACGGGACTAATTCACCCCTCCACTTT; CDR3: CASSYGTNSPLHF
V: TRBV20-1; D: TRBD1; size: .; J: TRBJ2-7; DNA: TGCAGTGGACAGGGGTTCGCCTACGAGCAGTACTTC; CDR3: CSGQGFAYEQYF
V: TRBV10-3; D: .; size: many; J: TRBJ2-6; DNA: TGTGCCATCTTGAGCTCTGGGGCCAACGTCCTGACTTTC; CDR3: CAILSSGANVLTF
V: TRBV6-1; D: .; size: .; J: TRBJ1-4; DNA: TGTGCCAGCCGCGAGGAGAATGAAAAACTGTTTTTT; CDR3: CASREENEKLFF
V: TRBV29-1; D: .; size: .; J: TRBJ1-1; DNA: TGCAGCACCTGGGGGGCTTTCTTT; CDR3: CSTWGAFF